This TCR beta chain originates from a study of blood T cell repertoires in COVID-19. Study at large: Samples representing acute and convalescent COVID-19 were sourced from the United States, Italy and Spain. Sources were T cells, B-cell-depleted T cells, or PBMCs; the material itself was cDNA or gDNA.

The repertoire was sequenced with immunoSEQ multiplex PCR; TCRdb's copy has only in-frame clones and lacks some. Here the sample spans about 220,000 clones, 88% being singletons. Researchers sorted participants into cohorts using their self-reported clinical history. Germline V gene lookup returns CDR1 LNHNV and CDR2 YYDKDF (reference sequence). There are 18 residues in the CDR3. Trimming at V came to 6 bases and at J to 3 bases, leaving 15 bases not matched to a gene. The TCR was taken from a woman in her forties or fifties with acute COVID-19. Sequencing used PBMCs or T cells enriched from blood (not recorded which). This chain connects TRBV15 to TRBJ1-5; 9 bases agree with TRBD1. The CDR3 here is CATSIPGQGSSYNQPQHF. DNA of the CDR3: TGTGCCACCAGTATCCCCGGACAGGGGAGTTCTTACAATCAGCCCCAGCATTTT.